This record concerns one TCR beta chain sequence. The junction does not match germline at one end; this may be a read error. TCRdb's table, derived via immunoSEQ multiplex PCR, lists solely in-frame clones and lacks some. The table includes 45,000 to 70,000 clones, around 90% detected once. Per germline, CDR1 MDHEN and CDR2 SYDVKM. The CDR3 contains 11 residues. This record belongs to a study of blood T cell repertoires in COVID-19. The receptor's source is a woman aged 60-70 years with active or convalescent COVID-19. The sequencing input was peripheral blood. The gene calls are TRBV28 and TRBJ2-6; D may be TRBD2 (5 bases). The CDR3 sequence is CEGPGANVLTF. As DNA, the CDR3 is TGCGAGGGTCCCGGGGCCAACGTCCTGACTTTC.